The present TCR beta chain was sequenced within a study of graft-versus-host responses after intestinal transplantation. This clone was recorded a few times. Its antigen is unidentified. This table comes from immunoSEQ multiplex PCR, and its TCRdb copy is limited to in-frame clones, with some not included. The sample has some 48,000 clones, around 85% seen once. This TCR came from a human donor who was the organ donor for an intestinal transplant. This sample comprised unstimulated CD4+ T cells sorted from spleen or lymph node cells, obtained before transplant.

CDR3 DNA: TGTGCCAGCAGTAGGGAGGGAGCGAGCACTGAAGCTTTCTTT. This translates into CASSREGASTEAFF. The rearrangement joins TRBV6-4 to TRBJ1-1; D not resolved. The CDR3 is made up of 14 amino acids. Germline CDR1 is MRHNA and CDR2 is SNTAGT. The V gene lost 5 bases and the J gene lost 4 bases, with 14 bases spanning the gap.